This T cell receptor (beta chain) was observed in a study of blood T cells in healthy people across ages. A word on this clonotype: Its matching antigen is unknown.

A J-beta primer mix and a sample-barcoded 5' primer were used in a second PCR of about 6 to 12 cycles. Any given sample supplied a minimum of 2.5 million CDR3-containing paired-end reads. One entry per CDR3 protein results from TCRdb running MiXCR on the 5' RACE reads. The sample holds fewer than 950,000 distinct CDR3 sequences, roughly 40% seen once. The germline V gene encodes CDR1 SGHDN and CDR2 FVKESK. The CDR3 is 15 residues long. V was pared by 1 base and J by 7 bases, with 13 bases between. Every sample yielded at least 6 million isolated PBMCs. Per sample, at least 6 micrograms of total RNA were extracted. The study's findings and limits: Per million T cells, TCR beta diversity dropped about linearly as age rose.

The receptor was isolated from a man in his late teens or twenties in good health. This chain uses TRBV14 with TRBJ2-2, with D possibly being TRBD1 or TRBD2 (5 bases each). Material: blood. In nucleotides, the CDR3 is TGTGCCAGCAGCCAAGCGAGGGGCGAGGGCGGGGAGCTGTTTTTT. Translation gives CASSQARGEGGELFF.